This T cell receptor beta chain appears in the sequencing data of a study of CD8+CD57+ T cells in acquired aplastic anemia. Across the study: CD4+ and CD8+ cells, once sorted, gave DNA averaging approximately 3 ug. Points from the study as a whole: Twenty-nine CD8+ CDR3 sequences were shared between patients and controls.

About this clonotype: Antigen unknown. One junction end disagrees with the germline gene, perhaps due to a read error.

Germline CDR1 and CDR2: GTSNPN and SVGIG (reference sequence). The CDR3 is 17 amino acids. It was genomic DNA that served as the template for profiling TCR beta VDJ and CDR3. TCRdb re-analysed the reads in MiXCR, keeping a single row per CDR3 protein. This sample has 250,000 to 300,000 distinct CDR3 sequences, with around 60% found just once. This chain connects TRBV30 to TRBJ1-5; D gene ambiguous. The TCR was taken from a human donor with severe aplastic anemia or a healthy control (not recorded which). Material for sequencing was sorted CD4+, CD8+, or CD8+CD57+ T cells (not recorded which) from PBMCs. As DNA, the CDR3 is TGTGCCTGGAGCGTAGGGCTGATATCTCTGGGCAATCAGCCCCAGCGTTTT. It encodes CAWSVGLISLGNQPQRF.